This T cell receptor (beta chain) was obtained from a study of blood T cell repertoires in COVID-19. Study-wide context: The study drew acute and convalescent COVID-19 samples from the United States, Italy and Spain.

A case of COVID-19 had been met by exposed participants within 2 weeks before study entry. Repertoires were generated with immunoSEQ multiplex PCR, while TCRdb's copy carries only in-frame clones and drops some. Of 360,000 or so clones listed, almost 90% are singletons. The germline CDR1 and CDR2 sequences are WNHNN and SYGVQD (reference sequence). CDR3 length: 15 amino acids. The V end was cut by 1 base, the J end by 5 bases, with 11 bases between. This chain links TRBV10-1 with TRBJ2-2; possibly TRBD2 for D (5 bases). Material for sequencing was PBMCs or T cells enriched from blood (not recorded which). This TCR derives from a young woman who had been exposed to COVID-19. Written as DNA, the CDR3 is TGCGCCAGCAGTGAGTTCGAGGGTTGGACCGGGGAGCTGTTTTTT. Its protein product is CASSEFEGWTGELFF.